Shown below are 28 T cell receptor beta chains from a single sample sequenced in a study of T-cell memory formation after mild COVID-19. TCRdb reprocessed the 5' RACE reads with MiXCR, giving one entry per CDR3 protein. Altogether approximately 580,000 distinct CDR3 sequences are present, about a fifth being singletons, with the ten largest covering approximately 13%. Sequences were obtained from PBMCs or a T cell subset sorted from them (not recorded which). These receptors were collected from an adult woman who had mild COVID-19 (a few samples of this study predate the infection). Cell type and time point are not known.

This clonotype was seen a handful of times. The V call is TRBV18, the J call TRBJ2-7; D call uncertain. CDR3 length equals 12 residues. Germline CDR1 KGHSH, CDR2 LQKENI. V lost 6 bases to trimming and J lost 5 bases, with 11 bases between them. For the CDR3, the DNA is TGTGCCAGCTCCCGCCTAGGAGACGAGCAGTACTTC. Its translation is CASSRLGDEQYF.

This chain connects TRBV5-1 to TRBJ2-3; D gene ambiguous. The germline V gene has CDR1 SGHRS and CDR2 YFSETQ. The length of the CDR3 is 15 residues. Trimming shortened V by 0 bases and J by 2 bases, and 10 bases separated the two germline ends. The CDR3 loop reads CASSLDGNPTDTQYF. In DNA form, the CDR3 reads TGCGCCAGCAGCTTGGATGGAAACCCCACAGATACGCAGTATTTT. The variable domain in full, completed from reference TRBV5-1 and TRBJ2-3, reads KAGVTQTPRYLIKTRGQQVTLSCSPISGHRSVSWYQQTPGQGLQFLFEYFSETQRNKGNFPGRFSGRQFSNSRSEMNVSTLELGDSALYLCASSLDGNPTDTQYFGPGTRLTVL.

This clonotype was detected only once. The rearrangement uses TRBV3-1 and TRBJ2-5; 10 bases are a match to TRBD1. J was trimmed by 4 bases and V by 4 bases; bases with no gene match: 6. Germline assignment: CDR1 LGHDT and CDR2 YNNKEL (reference sequence). The CDR3 length is 15 residues. The CDR3 is CASSPGTGARETQYF. The CDR3 DNA reads TGTGCCAGCAGCCCCGGGACAGGGGCTAGAGAGACCCAGTACTTC.

This CDR3 is CASSGPSGANVLTF. The CDR3 region has the DNA TGTGCCAGCAGCGGGCCCTCTGGGGCCAACGTCCTGACTTTC. The chain has TRBV3-1 and TRBJ2-6, with unresolved D. The V and J ends lost 5 bases and 0 bases respectively, with 5 bases between them. From germline, CDR1 is LGHDT and CDR2 YNNKEL (reference sequence). The length of the CDR3 is 14 residues. Combining the CDR3 with reference TRBV3-1 and TRBJ2-6 gives the whole variable domain DTAVSQTPKYLVTQMGNDKSIKCEQNLGHDTMYWYKQDSKKFLKIMFSYNNKELIINETVPNRFSPKSPDKAHLNLHINSLELGDSAVYFCASSGPSGANVLTFGAGSRLTVL.

In this sample, this clonotype turned up a few times. The chain recombines TRBV4-1 with TRBJ2-1, with TRBD2 identical over 15 bases. Germline CDR1 and CDR2: MGHRA and YSYEKL. This CDR3 is built from 20 residues. V lost 2 bases, J lost 0 bases, and 8 bases stayed unmatched. The CDR3 nucleotides are TGCGCCAGCAGCCAATTGGGACTAGCGGGGGGTCCTAGCTCCTACAATGAGCAGTTCTTC. Amino acids: CASSQLGLAGGPSSYNEQFF.

There are a few counts of this clonotype. The rearrangement joins TRBV7-6 to TRBJ2-2; D may correspond to TRBD1 or TRBD2 (5 bases each). The CDR3 runs 12 residues. CDR1 is SGHVS, CDR2 FNYEAQ, per germline. Between the trimmed V and J ends, which lost 7 bases and 13 bases, there was a span of 16 bases. As DNA, the CDR3 is TGTGCCAGCAACCCTCCCGACGGGACGCTGTTTTTT. This encodes CASNPPDGTLFF. The complete variable domain, with remaining parts taken from reference TRBV7-6 and TRBJ2-2, reads GAGVSQSPRYKVTKRGQDVALRCDPISGHVSLYWYRQALGQGPEFLTYFNYEAQQDKSGLPNDRFSAERPEGSISTLTIQRTEQRDSAMYRCASNPPDGTLFFGEGSRLTVL.

This clonotype was counted once. The chain couples TRBV5-4 to TRBJ2-7; 15 positions match TRBD2. Looked up from germline, CDR1 is SGHNT and CDR2 is YYREEE (reference sequence). The CDR3 is 14 amino acids. V was pared by 3 bases and J by 6 bases, with 1 base of the junction left unmatched. The CDR3, as DNA: TGTGCCAGCAGCTCGGGACTAGCGGGGGGCGAGCAGTACTTC. It yields the protein CASSSGLAGGEQYF.

This clonotype has just a few counts. The chain links TRBV2 to TRBJ1-4, with D unclear. Germline values: CDR1 SNHLY, CDR2 FYNNEI. The CDR3 has 13 residues. The germline V and J ends were trimmed by 6 bases and 6 bases, with 11 bases remaining between them. The chain's CDR3 is CASRSPGDEKLFF. In nucleotides, the CDR3 is TGTGCCAGCAGATCGCCGGGAGATGAAAAACTGTTTTTT.

This clonotype was counted at least ten times. The chain carries TRBV12-3 or TRBV12-4 and TRBJ2-1, with no clear D. V was cut by 3 bases and J by 3 bases, with 6 bases left in between. This CDR3 contains 13 residues. The CDR3: CASSLADYNEQFF. CDR3 nucleotides: TGTGCCAGCAGTTTGGCCGACTACAATGAGCAGTTCTTC.

The chain joins TRBV7-9 to TRBJ1-2, with D unclear. The CDR3 runs 13 residues. The germline V and J ends were trimmed by 3 bases and 5 bases, with 10 bases remaining between them. CDR1 SEHNR and CDR2 FQNEAQ come from the germline V gene (reference sequence). DNA of the CDR3: TGTGCCAGCAGCTTGTCGGCAGGTTATGGCTACACCTTC. Its protein is CASSLSAGYGYTF.

This clonotype was found many times. The gene calls are TRBV7-2 and TRBJ2-5; D remains unclear. The CDR3 runs 11 residues. Looked up from germline, CDR1 is SGHTA and CDR2 is FQGNSA. The V gene lost 3 bases and the J gene lost 5 bases, with 4 bases spanning the gap. The CDR3 DNA reads TGTGCCAGCAGCTTCTCGGAGACCCAGTACTTC. Amino acids: CASSFSETQYF.

This clonotype was detected only a few times. The chain uses TRBV19 and TRBJ2-7; no clear D. The germline CDR1 and CDR2 sequences are LNHDA and SQIVND (reference sequence). V shed 3 bases and J shed 2 bases, with 11 bases lying between them. The CDR3 spans 14 residues. CDR3 nucleotide sequence: TGTGCCAGTAGTATCAGGCCAAATGCCTACGAGCAGTACTTC. This sequence encodes CASSIRPNAYEQYF.

This clonotype was detected only a few times. The J gene is TRBJ1-5, the V gene TRBV20-1, with 7 bases aligning to TRBD1. The CDR3 runs to 13 residues. Germline values: CDR1 DFQATT, CDR2 SNEGSKA (reference sequence). Germline trimming cut 4 bases from V and 5 bases from J; bases unmatched to any gene: 5. CDR3 residues: CSANRGGYQPQHF. DNA for the CDR3: TGCAGTGCTAACAGGGGAGGGTATCAGCCCCAGCATTTT.

The chain is built from TRBV7-9 and TRBJ1-3; D gene ambiguous. CDR1 and CDR2 (germline): SEHNR, FQNEAQ (reference sequence). V lost 0 bases, J lost 2 bases, and 5 bases lay in between. This CDR3 has 14 residues. This CDR3 reads CASSLAGTGNTIYF. CDR3 nucleotides: TGTGCCAGCAGCTTAGCGGGGACTGGAAACACCATATATTTT.

The rearrangement uses TRBV29-1 and TRBJ2-6, with D tentatively TRBD1 or TRBD2 (5 bases each). This CDR3 is built from 13 residues. With 5 bases removed from V and 2 bases from J, the gap between germline ends came to 7 bases. The germline V gene encodes CDR1 SQVTM and CDR2 ANQGSEA. As DNA, the CDR3 is TGCAGCGTTATGGGGGCTGGGGCCAACGTCCTGACTTTC. Translation: CSVMGAGANVLTF. The full variable domain, its missing parts supplied by reference TRBV29-1 and TRBJ2-6, is SAVISQKPSRDICQRGTSLTIQCQVDSQVTMMFWYRQQPGQSLTLIATANQGSEATYESGFVIDKFPISRPNLTFSTLTVSNMSPEDSSIYLCSVMGAGANVLTFGAGSRLTVL.

This CDR3 reads CASSLAVTAYEQYF. CDR3 in DNA: TGTGCCAGCAGCTTAGCGGTGACAGCCTACGAGCAGTACTTC. The rearrangement uses TRBV7-9 and TRBJ2-7, with D maybe TRBD1 (5 bases). With 0 bases removed from V and 2 bases from J, the gap between germline ends came to 8 bases. Germline CDR1 and CDR2: SEHNR and FQNEAQ (reference sequence). The CDR3 has 14 residues.

This sequence joins TRBV6-5 and TRBJ2-2; 14 bases align to TRBD2. The germline gives CDR1 MNHEY, CDR2 SVGAGI. V shed 2 bases and J 5 bases; nucleotides not matched to a gene: 7. This CDR3 has 18 residues. CDR3 coding DNA: TGTGCCAGCAGTTACCCAGGACTAGCGGGAGGAAGTACCGGGGAGCTGTTTTTT. This codes for CASSYPGLAGGSTGELFF.

CDR3 nucleotide sequence: TGTGCCAGCAGCTTAGTTAGTGGCGGACCATTGGAGCAGTTCTTC. This encodes CASSLVSGGPLEQFF. The chain is built from TRBV11-2 and TRBJ2-1; no firm D call. V was cut by 1 base and J by 10 bases, with 17 bases left in between. There are 15 residues in the CDR3. Germline CDR1 SGHAT, CDR2 FQNNGV.

This chain connects TRBV11-3 to TRBJ2-1; D gene uncertain. This CDR3 spans 15 amino acids. With 2 bases removed from V and 7 bases from J, the gap between germline ends came to 15 bases. The germline V gene encodes CDR1 SGHNT and CDR2 YENEEA. The CDR3 spells CASSLRGGAKNEQFF. For the CDR3, the DNA is TGTGCCAGCAGCTTAAGAGGCGGCGCGAAAAATGAGCAGTTCTTC.

This clonotype has only a few counts. The chain carries TRBV11-2 and TRBJ1-2; 8 bases align to TRBD1. The CDR3 loop spans 14 amino acids. Germline CDR1 is SGHAT and CDR2 is FQNNGV. V lost 1 base and J lost 8; bases outside the gene matches: 6. Written as DNA, the CDR3 is TGTGCCAGCAGCTTAGTCGACAGGGGAAACGGCTACACCTTC. This sequence encodes CASSLVDRGNGYTF.

This clonotype has more than one count but fewer than ten. This chain joins TRBV12-3 or TRBV12-4 and TRBJ2-7; D possibly matches TRBD1 or TRBD2 (5 bases each). The ends were cut back, 1 base at V and 5 bases at J, with 12 bases in the middle. This CDR3 has 14 amino acids. CDR3 sequence: CASSLGFEGNEQYF. CDR3 DNA: TGTGCCAGCAGTTTAGGTTTCGAGGGGAACGAGCAGTACTTC.

The sample holds a few counts of this clonotype. The chain links TRBV12-3 or TRBV12-4 to TRBJ1-2; D is unresolved. This CDR3 spans 13 amino acids. Trimming stripped 2 bases from V and 5 bases from J, with 9 bases between. This chain's CDR3 is CASSLWSNYGYTF. The CDR3 DNA is TGTGCCAGCAGTTTATGGTCCAATTATGGCTACACCTTC.

This sequence joins TRBV3-1 and TRBJ2-1; TRBD2 matches at 7 bases. The CDR3 loop spans 14 amino acids. The germline gives CDR1 LGHDT, CDR2 YNNKEL (reference sequence). V lost 5 bases and J lost 10; bases outside the gene matches: 11. The CDR3 DNA follows: TGTGCCAGCAGCGAAGGAAGGACTAGAGGAGAGCAGTTCTTC. Residues: CASSEGRTRGEQFF.

This clonotype was counted at least ten times. V is TRBV5-1 and J is TRBJ2-1; 11 nucleotides agree with TRBD2. The CDR3 length is 15 residues. Germline-derived CDR1 and CDR2 are SGHRS and YFSETQ. The ends lost 0 bases at V and 9 bases at J; junction bases unmatched: 5. DNA of the CDR3: TGCGCCAGCAGCTTGGTTACTAGCGGGAGTAGTGAGCAGTTCTTC. This codes for CASSLVTSGSSEQFF.

This chain joins TRBV7-6 and TRBJ2-1; D unresolved. V dropped 0 bases and J dropped 5 bases, with 17 bases sitting between them. Germline V CDR1 and CDR2: SGHVS, FNYEAQ. This CDR3 is 17 amino acids long. CDR3 residues: CASSLAQLDWAHNEQFF. In DNA form, the CDR3 reads TGTGCCAGCAGCTTAGCGCAGCTAGACTGGGCCCACAATGAGCAGTTCTTC.

This clonotype was recorded a few times. The V call is TRBV12-3 or TRBV12-4, the J call TRBJ2-7; no firm D call. This CDR3 region has 12 residues. Trimming stripped 3 bases from V and 3 bases from J, with 6 bases between. For the CDR3, the DNA is TGTGCCAGCAGTTTGACGGTCTACGAGCAGTACTTC. The encoded protein is CASSLTVYEQYF.

This chain uses TRBV6-1 with TRBJ2-7; D gene unclear. There are 16 residues in the CDR3. V lost 2 bases, J lost 0 bases, and 14 bases lay in between. Germline CDR1 MNHNS, CDR2 SASEGT. Here the CDR3 reads CASSEPRARSSYEQYF. DNA for the CDR3: TGTGCCAGCAGTGAACCCCGAGCCAGAAGCTCCTACGAGCAGTACTTC.

This clonotype appeared a few times. The chain recombines TRBV7-8 with TRBJ2-1; unclear D gene. The V gene lost 3 bases and the J gene lost 0 bases, with 21 bases spanning the gap. This CDR3 comprises 19 residues. Germline CDR1 SGHVS, CDR2 FQNEAQ. CDR3 amino acids: CASSFPFGPAASSYNEQFF. Here the CDR3 DNA reads TGTGCCAGCAGCTTCCCTTTTGGGCCGGCCGCCAGCTCCTACAATGAGCAGTTCTTC. The complete variable domain, with remaining parts taken from reference TRBV7-8 and TRBJ2-1, reads GAGVSQSPRYKVAKRGQDVALRCDPISGHVSLFWYQQALGQGPEFLTYFQNEAQLDKSGLPSDRFFAERPEGSVSTLKIQRTQQEDSAVYLCASSFPFGPAASSYNEQFFGPGTRLTVL.